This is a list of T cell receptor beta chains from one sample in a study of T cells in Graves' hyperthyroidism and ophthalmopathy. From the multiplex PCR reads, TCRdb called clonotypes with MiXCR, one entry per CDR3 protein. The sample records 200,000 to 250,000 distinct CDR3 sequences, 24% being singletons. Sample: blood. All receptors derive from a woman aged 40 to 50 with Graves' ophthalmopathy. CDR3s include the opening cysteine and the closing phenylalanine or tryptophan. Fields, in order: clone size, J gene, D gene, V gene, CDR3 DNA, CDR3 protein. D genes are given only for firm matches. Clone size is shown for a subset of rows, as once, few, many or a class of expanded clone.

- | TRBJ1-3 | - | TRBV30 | TGTGCCTGGAAGGTCAGCAACCTCTCTGGAAACACCATATATTTT | CAWKVSNLSGNTIYF
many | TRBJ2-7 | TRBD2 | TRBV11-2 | TGTGCCAGCAGCTTAGATAGCGGGAGCGTCTACGAGCAGTACTTC | CASSLDSGSVYEQYF
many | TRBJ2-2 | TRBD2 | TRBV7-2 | TGTGCCAGCAGCTTAGTGGCGGGAGGCACCGGGGAGCTGTTTTTT | CASSLVAGGTGELFF
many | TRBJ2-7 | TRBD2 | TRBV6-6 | TGTGCCAGCAGTTACTGGACTAGCGGGAGTGGTGAGCAGTACTTC | CASSYWTSGSGEQYF
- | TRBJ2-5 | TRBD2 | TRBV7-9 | TGTGCCAGCAGCTTATCACTAGCGGGAGAAGAGACCCAGTACTTC | CASSLSLAGEETQYF
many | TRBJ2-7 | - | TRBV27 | TGTGCCAGCAGTTTATCGTTGGGGAATGTGCAGTACTTC | CASSLSLGNVQYF
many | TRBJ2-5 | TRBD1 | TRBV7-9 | TGTGCCAGCGTCCCCGGGACAGGGGAGGAGACCCAGTACTTC | CASVPGTGEETQYF
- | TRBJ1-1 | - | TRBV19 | TGTGCCAGTAACACTATGAACACTGAAGCTTTCTTT | CASNTMNTEAFF
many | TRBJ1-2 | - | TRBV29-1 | TGCAGCGTTGATCTAATGTCCTCTGACGGCGGCTATGGCTACACCTTC | CSVDLMSSDGGYGYTF
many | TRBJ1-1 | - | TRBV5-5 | TGTGCCAGCATCGCTCTCGGGGGGGGTAGCACTGAAGCTTTCTTT | CASIALGGGSTEAFF
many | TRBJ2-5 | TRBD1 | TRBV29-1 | TGCAGCGCGACAGGGGGCCCGGGCGAGACCCAGTACTTC | CSATGGPGETQYF
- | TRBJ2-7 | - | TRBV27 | TGTGCCAGCAGTCGAGGGTGGAGGCAGTACTTC | CASSRGWRQYF
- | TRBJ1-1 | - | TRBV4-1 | TGCGCCAGCAGCCTTCGGAGGGAGACTGAAGCTTTCTTT | CASSLRRETEAFF
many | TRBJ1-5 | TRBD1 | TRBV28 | TGTGCCACCCGACAGGGGCTGAATCAGCCCCAGCATTTT | CATRQGLNQPQHF
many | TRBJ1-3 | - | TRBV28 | TGTGCCAGCAATGCCCCAGGGCTTCGATCTGGAAACACCATATATTTT | CASNAPGLRSGNTIYF
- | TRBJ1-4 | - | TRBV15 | TGTGCCACCAGCCGCCACAACTGGGGGGAAAAACTGTTTTTT | CATSRHNWGEKLFF
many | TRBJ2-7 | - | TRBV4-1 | TGCGCCAGCAGCCAAGACTCGGGGGAGCAGTACTTC | CASSQDSGEQYF
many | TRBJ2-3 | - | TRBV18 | TGTGCCAGCTCACCATCGGATAGAACCTCGACAGATACGCAGTATTTT | CASSPSDRTSTDTQYF
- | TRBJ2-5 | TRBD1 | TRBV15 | TGTGCCACCAGCAGACTACAGGGGGATAGGGAGACCCAGTACTTC | CATSRLQGDRETQYF
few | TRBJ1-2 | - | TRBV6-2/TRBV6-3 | TGTGCCAGCAGACTCGGGACACACTATGGCTACACCTTC | CASRLGTHYGYTF
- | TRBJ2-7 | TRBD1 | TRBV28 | TGTGTCAGCAGCATTCGGACAGGGGACTACGGGCAGTACTTC | CVSSIRTGDYGQYF
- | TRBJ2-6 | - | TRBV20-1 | TGCAGTGCTAGAGATTATAGCCCCGTTGGGGGCGGGGGTGGGGCCAACGTCCTGACTTTC | CSARDYSPVGGGGGANVLTF
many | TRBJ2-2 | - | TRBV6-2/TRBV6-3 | TGTGCCAGCAGTTACTCGTTTCAGATTACTAGGGGAACCGGGGAGCTGTTTTTT | CASSYSFQITRGTGELFF
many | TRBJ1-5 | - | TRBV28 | TGTGCCAGCAGTTTAGGCACAGGGACCACTCAGCCCCAGCATTTT | CASSLGTGTTQPQHF
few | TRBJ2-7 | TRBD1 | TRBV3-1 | TGTGCCAGCAGCCAACAACAGGGGCCCCACGAGCAGTACTTC | CASSQQQGPHEQYF
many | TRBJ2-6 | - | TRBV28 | TGTGCCAGCAGCACGTCAGGGGCCTCTGGGGCCAACGTCCTGACTTTC | CASSTSGASGANVLTF
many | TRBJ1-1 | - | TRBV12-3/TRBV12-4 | TGTGCCAGCAGTTTCGCGGGGATGAACACTGAAGCTTTCTTT | CASSFAGMNTEAFF
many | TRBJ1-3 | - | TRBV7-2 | TGTGCCAGCAGCTTACCAGGGTCGGGGAACACCATATATTTT | CASSLPGSGNTIYF
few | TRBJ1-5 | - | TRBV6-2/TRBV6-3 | TGTGCCAGCTATACGGGCGGGAATAGCAATCAGCCCCAGCATTTT | CASYTGGNSNQPQHF
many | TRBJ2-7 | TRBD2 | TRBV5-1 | TGCGCCAGCAGACCCCGACTAGCGGGGGGAAAGGGGGAGCAGTACTTC | CASRPRLAGGKGEQYF
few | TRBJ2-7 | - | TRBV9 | TGTGCCAGCAGCATCCTGCACAGTGGAAAGTTCTACGAGCAGTACTTC | CASSILHSGKFYEQYF
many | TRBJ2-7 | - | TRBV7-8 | TGTGCCAGCAGCTTAGCGGGCTACAGCTCCTACGAGCAGTACTTC | CASSLAGYSSYEQYF
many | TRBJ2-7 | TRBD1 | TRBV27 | TGTGCCAGCAGTACTTACAGGGGGAGGTACGAGCAGTACTTC | CASSTYRGRYEQYF
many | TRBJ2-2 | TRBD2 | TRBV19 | TGTGCCAGTAAGGCGGGAGAAGAGGCCGGGGAGCTGTTTTTT | CASKAGEEAGELFF
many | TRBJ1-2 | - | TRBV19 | TGTGCCAGTAGTATAACCGGGTCCAACTATGGCTACACCTTC | CASSITGSNYGYTF
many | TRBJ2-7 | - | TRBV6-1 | TGTGCCAGCAGCCCCTGGGAGACCTCCTACGAGCAGTACTTC | CASSPWETSYEQYF